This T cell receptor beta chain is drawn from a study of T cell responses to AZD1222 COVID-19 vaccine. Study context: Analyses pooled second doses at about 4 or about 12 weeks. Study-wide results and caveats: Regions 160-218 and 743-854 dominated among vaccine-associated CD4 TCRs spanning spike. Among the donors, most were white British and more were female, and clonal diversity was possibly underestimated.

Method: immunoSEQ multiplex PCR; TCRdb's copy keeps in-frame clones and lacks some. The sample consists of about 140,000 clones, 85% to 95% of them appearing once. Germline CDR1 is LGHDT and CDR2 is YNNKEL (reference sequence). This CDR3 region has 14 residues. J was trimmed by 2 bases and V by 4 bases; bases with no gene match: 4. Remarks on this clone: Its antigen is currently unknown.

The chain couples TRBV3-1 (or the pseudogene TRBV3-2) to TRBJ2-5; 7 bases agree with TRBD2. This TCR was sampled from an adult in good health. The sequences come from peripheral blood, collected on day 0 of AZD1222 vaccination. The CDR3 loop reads CASSPMGGQETQYF. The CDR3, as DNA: TGTGCCAGCAGCCCGATGGGGGGGCAAGAGACCCAGTACTTC.